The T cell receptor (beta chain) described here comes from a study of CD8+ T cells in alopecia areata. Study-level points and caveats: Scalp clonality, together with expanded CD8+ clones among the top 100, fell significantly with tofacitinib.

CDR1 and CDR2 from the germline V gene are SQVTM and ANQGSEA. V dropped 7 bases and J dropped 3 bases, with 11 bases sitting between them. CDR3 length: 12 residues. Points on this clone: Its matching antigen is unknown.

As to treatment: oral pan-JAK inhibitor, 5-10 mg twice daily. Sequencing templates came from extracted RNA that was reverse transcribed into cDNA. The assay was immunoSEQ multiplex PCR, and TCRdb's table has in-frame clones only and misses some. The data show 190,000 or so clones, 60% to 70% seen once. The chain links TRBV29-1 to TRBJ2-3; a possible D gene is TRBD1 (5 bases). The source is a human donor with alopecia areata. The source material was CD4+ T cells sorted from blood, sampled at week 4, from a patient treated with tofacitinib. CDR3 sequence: CSEWGRTDTQYF. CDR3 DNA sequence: TGCAGCGAATGGGGCAGAACAGATACGCAGTATTTT.